This TCR beta chain was documented in a study of blood T cell repertoires in COVID-19. Study-wide context: The study drew acute and convalescent COVID-19 samples from the United States, Italy and Spain. From T cells, B-cell-depleted T cells, or PBMCs came the material, which was cDNA or gDNA.

The J segment lost 0 bases and the V segment lost 3 bases, leaving 0 bases of the junction unmatched. Looked up from germline, CDR1 is PRHDT and CDR2 is FYEKMQ (reference sequence). The CDR3 spans 15 residues. Authors' analysis steps: Counts of nucleated cells, estimated from reference gene primer amplification, were obtained. Only in-frame clones appear in the TCRdb table, and some are missing; sequencing was by immunoSEQ multiplex PCR. V and J calls and clone size are those listed in that table; D and trimming were worked out from the DNA. The sample lists about 260,000 clones, 70% to 90% occurring once.

Sequencing was done on a sample of peripheral blood. The V gene is TRBV13, the J gene TRBJ2-5; 11 bases map to TRBD2. This TCR was recovered from a woman in her forties with acute or convalescent COVID-19. The chain's CDR3 is CASSLTSGDQETQYF. CDR3 nucleotides: TGTGCCAGCAGCTTGACTAGCGGGGACCAAGAGACCCAGTACTTC.